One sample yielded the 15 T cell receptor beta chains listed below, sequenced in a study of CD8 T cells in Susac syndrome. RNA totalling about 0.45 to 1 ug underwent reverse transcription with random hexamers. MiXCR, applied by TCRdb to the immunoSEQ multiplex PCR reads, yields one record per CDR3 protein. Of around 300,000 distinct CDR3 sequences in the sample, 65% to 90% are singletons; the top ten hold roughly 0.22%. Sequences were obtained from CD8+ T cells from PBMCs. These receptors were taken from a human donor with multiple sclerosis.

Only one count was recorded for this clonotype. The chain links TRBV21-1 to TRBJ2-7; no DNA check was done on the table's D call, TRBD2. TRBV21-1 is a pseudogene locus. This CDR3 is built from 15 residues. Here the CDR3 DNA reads TGTGCCAGCAGCAATCGGCAGGGTGGGTCCTACGAGCAGTACTTC. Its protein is CASSNRQGGSYEQYF.

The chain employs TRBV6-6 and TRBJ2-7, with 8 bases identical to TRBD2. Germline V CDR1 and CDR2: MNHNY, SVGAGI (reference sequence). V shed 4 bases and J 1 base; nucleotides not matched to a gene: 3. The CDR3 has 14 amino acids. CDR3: CASSSREGSYEQYF. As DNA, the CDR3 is TGTGCCAGCAGTTCTCGGGAGGGTTCCTACGAGCAGTACTTC.

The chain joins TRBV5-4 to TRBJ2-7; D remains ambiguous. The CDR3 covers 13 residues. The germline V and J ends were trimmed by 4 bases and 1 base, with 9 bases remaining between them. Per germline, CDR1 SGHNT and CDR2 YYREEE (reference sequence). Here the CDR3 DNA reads TGTGCCAGCAGCAACGGTAGATCCTACGAGCAGTACTTC. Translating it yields CASSNGRSYEQYF.

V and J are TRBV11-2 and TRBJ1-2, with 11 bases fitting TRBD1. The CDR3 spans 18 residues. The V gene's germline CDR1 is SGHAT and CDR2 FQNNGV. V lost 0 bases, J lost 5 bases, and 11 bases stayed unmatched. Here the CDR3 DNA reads TGTGCCAGCAGCTTAGAGACCTCTTGGACAGGGGGCGTTTATGGCTACACCTTC. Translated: CASSLETSWTGGVYGYTF.

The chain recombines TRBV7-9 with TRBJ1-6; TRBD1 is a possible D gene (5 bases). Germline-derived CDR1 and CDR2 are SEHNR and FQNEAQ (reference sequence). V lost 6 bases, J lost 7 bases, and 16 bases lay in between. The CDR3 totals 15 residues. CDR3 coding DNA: TGTGCCAGCAGTCCAATCTACAGGTGGAATTCACCCCTCCACTTT. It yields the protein CASSPIYRWNSPLHF.

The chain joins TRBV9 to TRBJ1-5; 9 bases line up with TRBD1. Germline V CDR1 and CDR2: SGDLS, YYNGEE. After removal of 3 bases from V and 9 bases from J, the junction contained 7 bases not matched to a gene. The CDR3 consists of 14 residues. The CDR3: CASSAGQGIWPQHF. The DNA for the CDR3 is TGTGCCAGCAGCGCGGGACAGGGCATTTGGCCCCAGCATTTT.

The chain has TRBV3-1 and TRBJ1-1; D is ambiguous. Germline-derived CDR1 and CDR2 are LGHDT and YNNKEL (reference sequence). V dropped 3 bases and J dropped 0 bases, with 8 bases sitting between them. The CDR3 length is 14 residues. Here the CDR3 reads CASSQDGMNTEAFF. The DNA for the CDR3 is TGTGCCAGCAGCCAGGACGGCATGAACACTGAAGCTTTCTTT.

CDR3 DNA: TGTGCCATCAGTCCGGGGTTAAGCACCGGGGAGCTGTTTTTT. This codes for CAISPGLSTGELFF. The chain has TRBV10-3 and TRBJ2-2, with D possibly TRBD2 on 5 matching bases. Trimming left V 5 bases short and J 4 bases short, with 11 bases between. The CDR3 is 14 residues long. CDR1 ENHRY and CDR2 SYGVKD come from the germline V gene.

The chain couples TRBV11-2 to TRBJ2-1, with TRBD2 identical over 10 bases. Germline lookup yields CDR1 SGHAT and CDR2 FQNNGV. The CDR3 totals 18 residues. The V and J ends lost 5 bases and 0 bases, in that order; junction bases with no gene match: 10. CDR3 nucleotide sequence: TGTGCCAGCAGCCGCGGACTAGCGGTCGACAGCTCCTACAATGAGCAGTTCTTC. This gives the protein CASSRGLAVDSSYNEQFF.

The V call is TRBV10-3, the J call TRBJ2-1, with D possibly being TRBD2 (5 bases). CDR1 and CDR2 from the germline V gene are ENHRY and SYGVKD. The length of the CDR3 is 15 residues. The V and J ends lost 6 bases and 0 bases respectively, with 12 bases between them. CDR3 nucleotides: TGTGCCATCAGCTCCTTAGGGAGCTCCTACAATGAGCAGTTCTTC. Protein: CAISSLGSSYNEQFF.

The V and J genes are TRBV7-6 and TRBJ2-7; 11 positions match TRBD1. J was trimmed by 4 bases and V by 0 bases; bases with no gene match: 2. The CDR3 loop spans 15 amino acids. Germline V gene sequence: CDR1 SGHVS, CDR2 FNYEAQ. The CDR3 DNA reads TGTGCCAGCAGCTTAGCCGGACAGGGGGCATACGAGCAGTACTTC. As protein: CASSLAGQGAYEQYF.

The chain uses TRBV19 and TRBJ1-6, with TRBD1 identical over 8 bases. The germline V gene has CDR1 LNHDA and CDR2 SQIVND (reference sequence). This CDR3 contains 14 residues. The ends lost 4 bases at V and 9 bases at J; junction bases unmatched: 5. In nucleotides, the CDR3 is TGTGCCAGTAGTACGGACAGGGAGAGTTCACCCCTCCACTTT. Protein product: CASSTDRESSPLHF.

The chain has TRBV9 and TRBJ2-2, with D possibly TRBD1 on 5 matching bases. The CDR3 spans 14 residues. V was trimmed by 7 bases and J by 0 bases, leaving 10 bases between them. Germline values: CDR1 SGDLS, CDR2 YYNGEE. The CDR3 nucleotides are TGTGCCAGCGGGGCCAGGGCGAACACCGGGGAGCTGTTTTTT. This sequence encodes CASGARANTGELFF.

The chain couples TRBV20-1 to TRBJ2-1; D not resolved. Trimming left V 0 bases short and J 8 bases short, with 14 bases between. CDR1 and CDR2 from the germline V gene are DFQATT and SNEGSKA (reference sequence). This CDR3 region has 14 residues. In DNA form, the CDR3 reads TGCAGTGCTAGAGATCTTAATGCTATGTATGAGCAGTTCTTC. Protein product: CSARDLNAMYEQFF.

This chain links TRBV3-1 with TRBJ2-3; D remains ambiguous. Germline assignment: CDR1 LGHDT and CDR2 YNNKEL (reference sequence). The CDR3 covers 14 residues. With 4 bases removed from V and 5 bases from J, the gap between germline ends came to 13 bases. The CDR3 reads CASSLSEFGDTQYF. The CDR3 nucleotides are TGTGCCAGCAGCCTATCCGAATTTGGAGATACGCAGTATTTT.